This note documents a single TCR beta chain sequence. V lost 3 bases to trimming and J lost 8 bases; unmatched junction nucleotides: 6. This CDR3 is built from 15 residues. Looked up from germline, CDR1 is LGHNA and CDR2 is YSLEER. This sample is drawn from a study of blood T cell repertoires in COVID-19. Method: immunoSEQ multiplex PCR; TCRdb's copy keeps in-frame clones and lacks some. The top ten clones hold 3% to 4.5% of a sample with a few hundred thousand clones, 65% to 90% of them seen once. Sequencing input: PBMCs or T cells enriched from blood (not recorded which). The receptor's source is a middle-aged woman with acute COVID-19. V and J are TRBV4-3 and TRBJ2-1; 11 positions match TRBD2. The CDR3 is CASSHGTSGVDEQFF. The CDR3 nucleotides are TGCGCCAGCAGCCATGGGACTAGCGGCGTCGATGAGCAGTTCTTC.